There are a few counts of the clone carrying this T cell receptor (beta chain). Its antigen is undetermined. The sample originates from a study of T cell repertoires in cytomegalovirus infection. Turning to the study itself: CMV infection plus the matching HLA type was flagged by public TCR beta signatures.

Germline CDR1 and CDR2: MNHNS and SASEGT. The trim removed 2 bases at V and 7 bases at J, leaving 4 bases unmatched. The CDR3 has 15 amino acids. A single record per CDR3 protein comes from TCRdb applying MiXCR to the reads. The sample shows fewer than 1,000,000 distinct CDR3 sequences, around 30% of them seen only once. Study-level points and caveats: Dominating the ex vivo response were TCR beta clonotypes that were CMV-specific and HLA-C-restricted.

This chain joins TRBV6-1 and TRBJ1-6, with 8 nucleotides matching TRBD1. The sequence came from a human donor in good health (CMV status not recorded). Some clones in this sample may be carry-over from other donors' samples. Sequenced here: cultured CD8+ T cells from PBMCs, sampled from culture after CMV antigen stimulation. The CDR3 sequence: CASSESGGYNSPLHF. DNA of the CDR3: TGTGCCAGCAGTGAATCAGGGGGCTACAATTCACCCCTCCACTTT.